The TCR beta chain described here comes from a study of cytomegalovirus exposure and HLA in healthy donors. General study results and limits: There were some public TCRs occurring in many donors, but most TCR sequences were rare. Among immune exposure information, only CMV serostatus was available.

With respect to this clone: The antigen remains unidentified.

In germline, CDR1 is SGHRS, CDR2 YFSETQ. V was shortened by 0 bases and J by 6 bases, with 15 bases between the two germline ends. The CDR3 totals 15 residues. Amplification used 60 Vbeta primers and 13 Jbeta primers. The table came from immunoSEQ multiplex PCR; TCRdb's copy has only in-frame clones and leaves some out. The sample records about 130,000 clones, just under 75% being singletons. The receptor's source is a man in his forties in good health and CMV-seropositive. The sample taken for sequencing was PBMCs. The chain recombines TRBV5-1 with TRBJ1-2; D call uncertain. In DNA, the CDR3 is TGCGCCAGCAGCTTGGCCAGGCAGGCCACGCATGGCTACACCTTC. This translates into CASSLARQATHGYTF.